The clone carrying this TCR beta chain was seen only a few times. The antigen is not known. Cultured CD4+ T cells had their DNA profiled by the Oncomine TCR Beta short-read assay. One entry per CDR3 protein results from TCRdb running MiXCR on the PCR reads. The sample shows roughly 15,000 distinct CDR3 sequences, less than 60% of them seen only once. These data are taken from a study of vaccination and CD4 T cells after COVID-19. Time point here: late sampling 161 to 241 days after vaccination in a few convalescent patients. Sample treatment: roughly 10-day PBMC culture with coronavirus spike peptide pools or control peptides (ViraFEST assay). Following expansion of antigen-specific T cells with peptide pools, ViraFEST then sequenced TCRs. Per well, around 2 million PBMCs were cultured in the presence of around 10 IU/ml IL-2 and around 11 ug/ml peptide pools. Germline V lookup: CDR1 SEHNR, CDR2 FQNEAQ (reference sequence). This CDR3 has 16 amino acids. J lost 0 bases, V lost 0 bases, and 0 bases had no gene match.

This TCR was recovered from a human donor who had recovered from COVID-19. V usage is TRBV7-9 and J usage is TRBJ2-1, with TRBD2 matching over 9 bases. The sequencing used CD4+ T cells from blood, cultured in vitro, collected about 7 months after SARS-CoV-2 vaccination. The DNA for the CDR3 is TGTGCCAGCAGCTTAGCACTAGCGGGCTCCTACAATGAGCAGTTCTTC. It is translated as CASSLALAGSYNEQFF.